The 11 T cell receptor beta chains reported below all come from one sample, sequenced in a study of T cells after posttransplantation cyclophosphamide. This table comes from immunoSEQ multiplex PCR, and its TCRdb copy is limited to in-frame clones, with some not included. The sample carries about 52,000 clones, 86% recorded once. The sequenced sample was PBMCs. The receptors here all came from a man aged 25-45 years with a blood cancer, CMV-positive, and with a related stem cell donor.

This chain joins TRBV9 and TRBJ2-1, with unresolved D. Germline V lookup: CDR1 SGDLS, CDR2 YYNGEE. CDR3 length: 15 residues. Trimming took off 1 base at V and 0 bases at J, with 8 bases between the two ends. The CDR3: CASSVRTSSYNEQFF. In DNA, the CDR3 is TGTGCCAGCAGCGTAAGAACAAGCTCCTACAATGAGCAGTTCTTC.

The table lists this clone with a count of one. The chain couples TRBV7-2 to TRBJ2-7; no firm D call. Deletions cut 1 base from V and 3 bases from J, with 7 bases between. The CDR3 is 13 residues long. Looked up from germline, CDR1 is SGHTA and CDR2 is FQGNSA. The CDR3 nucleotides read TGTGCCAGCAGCTTAGGCGCTGACTACGAGCAGTACTTC. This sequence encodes CASSLGADYEQYF.

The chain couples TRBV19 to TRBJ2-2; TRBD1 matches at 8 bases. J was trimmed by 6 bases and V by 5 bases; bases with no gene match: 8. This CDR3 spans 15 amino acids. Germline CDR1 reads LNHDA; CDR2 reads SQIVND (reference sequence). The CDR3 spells CASSYFQGAAGELFF. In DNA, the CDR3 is TGTGCCAGTAGTTACTTCCAGGGGGCTGCCGGGGAGCTGTTTTTT. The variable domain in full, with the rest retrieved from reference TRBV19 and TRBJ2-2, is DGGITQSPKYLFRKEGQNVTLSCEQNLNHDAMYWYRQDPGQGLRLIYYSQIVNDFQKGDIAEGYSVSREKKESFPLTVTSAQKNPTAFYLCASSYFQGAAGELFFGEGSRLTVL.

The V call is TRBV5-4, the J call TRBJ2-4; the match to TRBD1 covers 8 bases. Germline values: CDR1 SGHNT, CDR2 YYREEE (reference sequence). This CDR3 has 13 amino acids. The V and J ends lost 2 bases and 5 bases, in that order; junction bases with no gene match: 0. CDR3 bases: TGTGCCAGCAGCTTACAGGGGGAAAACATTCAGTACTTC. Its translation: CASSLQGENIQYF.

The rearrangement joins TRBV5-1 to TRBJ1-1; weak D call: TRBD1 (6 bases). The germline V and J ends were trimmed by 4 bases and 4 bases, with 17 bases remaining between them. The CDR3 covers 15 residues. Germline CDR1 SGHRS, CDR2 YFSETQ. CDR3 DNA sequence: TGCGCCAGCAGCGGGTTAACAGGGATCGGCACTGAAGCTTTCTTT. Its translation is CASSGLTGIGTEAFF.

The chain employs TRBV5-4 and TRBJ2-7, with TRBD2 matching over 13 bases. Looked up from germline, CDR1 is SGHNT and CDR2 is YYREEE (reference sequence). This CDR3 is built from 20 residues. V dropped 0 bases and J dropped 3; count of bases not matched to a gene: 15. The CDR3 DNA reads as TGTGCCAGCAGCTTGGCCAGGAGGACTAGCGGGAGCCCTAAGTACTACGAGCAGTACTTC. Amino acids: CASSLARRTSGSPKYYEQYF.

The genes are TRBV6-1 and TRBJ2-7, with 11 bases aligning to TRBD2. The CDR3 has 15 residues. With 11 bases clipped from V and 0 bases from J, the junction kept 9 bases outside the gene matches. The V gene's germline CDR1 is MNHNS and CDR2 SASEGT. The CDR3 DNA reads TGTGCCGGACACACCGGGACTAGCGGCTCCTACGAGCAGTACTTC. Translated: CAGHTGTSGSYEQYF.

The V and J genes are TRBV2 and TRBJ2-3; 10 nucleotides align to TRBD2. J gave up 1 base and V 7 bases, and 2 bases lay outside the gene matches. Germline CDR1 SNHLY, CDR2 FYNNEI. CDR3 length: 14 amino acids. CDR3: CASKTSGGTDTQYF. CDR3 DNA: TGTGCCAGCAAAACTAGCGGGGGCACAGATACGCAGTATTTT.

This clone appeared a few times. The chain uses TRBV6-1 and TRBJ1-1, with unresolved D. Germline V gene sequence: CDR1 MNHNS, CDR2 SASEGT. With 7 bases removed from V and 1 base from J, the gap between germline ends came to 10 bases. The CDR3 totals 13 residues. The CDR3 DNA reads TGTGCCAGCACCCCCGAGGAGAACACTGAAGCTTTCTTT. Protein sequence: CASTPEENTEAFF.

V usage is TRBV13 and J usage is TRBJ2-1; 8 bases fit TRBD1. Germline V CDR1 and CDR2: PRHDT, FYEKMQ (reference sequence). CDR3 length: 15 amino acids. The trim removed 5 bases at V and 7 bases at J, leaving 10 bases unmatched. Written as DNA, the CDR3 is TGTGCCAGCAGCGGACCTCCAGGGGGCGTAAATGAGCAGTTCTTC. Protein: CASSGPPGGVNEQFF. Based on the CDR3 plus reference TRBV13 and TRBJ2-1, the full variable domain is AAGVIQSPRHLIKEKRETATLKCYPIPRHDTVYWYQQGPGQDPQFLISFYEKMQSDKGSIPDRFSAQQFSDYHSELNMSSLELGDSALYFCASSGPPGGVNEQFFGPGTRLTVL.

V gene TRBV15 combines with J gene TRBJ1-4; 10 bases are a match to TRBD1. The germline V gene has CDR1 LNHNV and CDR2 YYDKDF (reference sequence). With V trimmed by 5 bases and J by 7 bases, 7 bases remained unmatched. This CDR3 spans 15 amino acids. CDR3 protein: CATSSRTGGFEKLFF. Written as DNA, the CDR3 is TGTGCCACCAGCTCCCGGACAGGGGGTTTTGAAAAACTGTTTTTT.